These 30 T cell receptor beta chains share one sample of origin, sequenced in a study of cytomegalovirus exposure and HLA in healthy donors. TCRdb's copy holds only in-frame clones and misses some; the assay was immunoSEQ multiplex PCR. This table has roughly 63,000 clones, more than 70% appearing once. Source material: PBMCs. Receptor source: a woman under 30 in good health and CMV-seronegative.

DNA of the CDR3: TGTGCCAGCAGTTTATCTGTGAGGGGGAAGACTTATGGCTACACCTTC. Protein product: CASSLSVRGKTYGYTF. The V gene is TRBV27, the J gene TRBJ1-2; tentatively, D is TRBD1 (6 bases). CDR3 length: 16 amino acids. Germline V CDR1 and CDR2: MNHEY, SMNVEV (reference sequence). Trimming shortened V by 0 bases and J by 5 bases, and 16 bases separated the two germline ends.

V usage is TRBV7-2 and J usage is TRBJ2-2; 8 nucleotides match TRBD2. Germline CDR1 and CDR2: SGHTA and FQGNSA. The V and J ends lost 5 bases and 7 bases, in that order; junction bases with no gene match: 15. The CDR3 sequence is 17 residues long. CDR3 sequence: CASSLRAGGVRGGELFF. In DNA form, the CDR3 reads TGTGCCAGCAGCCTACGGGCGGGGGGCGTCCGTGGCGGGGAGCTGTTTTTT.

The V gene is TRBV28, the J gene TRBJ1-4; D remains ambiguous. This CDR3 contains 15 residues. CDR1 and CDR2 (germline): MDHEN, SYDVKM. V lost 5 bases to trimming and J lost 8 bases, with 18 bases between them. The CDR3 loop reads CASSDLWADQEKLFF. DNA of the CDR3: TGTGCCAGCAGTGACCTGTGGGCAGACCAGGAAAAACTGTTTTTT.

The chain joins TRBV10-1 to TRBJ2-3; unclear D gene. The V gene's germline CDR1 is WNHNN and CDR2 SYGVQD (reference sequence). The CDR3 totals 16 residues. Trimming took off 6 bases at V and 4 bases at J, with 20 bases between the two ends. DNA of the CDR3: TGCGCCAGCAGCCAAGTCGTTTCGGGTGCCCCAGATACGCAGTATTTT. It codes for CASSQVVSGAPDTQYF.

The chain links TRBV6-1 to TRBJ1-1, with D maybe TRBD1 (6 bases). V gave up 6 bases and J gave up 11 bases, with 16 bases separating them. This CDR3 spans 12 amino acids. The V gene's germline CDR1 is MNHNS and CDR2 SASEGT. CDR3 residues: CASSRGGGWAFF. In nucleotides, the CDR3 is TGTGCCAGCAGCCGGGGAGGGGGTTGGGCTTTCTTT.

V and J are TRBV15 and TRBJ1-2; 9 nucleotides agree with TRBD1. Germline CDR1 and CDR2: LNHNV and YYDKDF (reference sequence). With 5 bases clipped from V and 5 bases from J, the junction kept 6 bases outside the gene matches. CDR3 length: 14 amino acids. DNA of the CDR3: TGTGCCACCAGCCCCGGCGGGACAGGGTATGGCTACACCTTC. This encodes CATSPGGTGYGYTF.

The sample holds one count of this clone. CDR3 coding DNA: TGTGCCAGCACCGAACACCCAGATACGCAGTATTTT. Translation: CASTEHPDTQYF. The chain recombines TRBV6-6 with TRBJ2-3, with D unclear. The germline V gene has CDR1 MNHNY and CDR2 SVGAGI (reference sequence). CDR3 size: 12 residues. Trimming cost V 7 bases and J 4 bases, with 9 bases left between them.

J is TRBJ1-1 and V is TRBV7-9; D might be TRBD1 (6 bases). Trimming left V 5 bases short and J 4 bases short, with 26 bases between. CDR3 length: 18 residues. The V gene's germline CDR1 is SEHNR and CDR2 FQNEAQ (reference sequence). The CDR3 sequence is CASSPSPLGQYRGTEAFF. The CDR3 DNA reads TGTGCCAGCAGCCCATCCCCCCTGGGACAATACCGGGGCACTGAAGCTTTCTTT.

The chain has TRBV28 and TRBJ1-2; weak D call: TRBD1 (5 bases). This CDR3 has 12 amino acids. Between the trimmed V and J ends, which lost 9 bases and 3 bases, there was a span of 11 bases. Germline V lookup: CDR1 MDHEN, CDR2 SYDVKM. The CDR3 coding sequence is TGTGCCAGTCTACGGGGGGACTATGGCTACACCTTC. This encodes CASLRGDYGYTF.

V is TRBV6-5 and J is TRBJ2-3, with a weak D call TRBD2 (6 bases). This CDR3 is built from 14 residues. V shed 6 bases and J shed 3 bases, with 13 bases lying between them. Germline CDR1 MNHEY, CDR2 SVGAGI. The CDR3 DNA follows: TGTGCCAGCAGGCGGGGTGTTTGGACAGATACGCAGTATTTT. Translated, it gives CASRRGVWTDTQYF.

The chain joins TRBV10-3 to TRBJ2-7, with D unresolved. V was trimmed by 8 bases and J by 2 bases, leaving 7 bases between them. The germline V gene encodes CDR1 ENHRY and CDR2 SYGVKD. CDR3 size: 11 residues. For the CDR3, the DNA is TGTGCCATCCAGTCACCCTACGAGCAGTACTTC. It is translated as CAIQSPYEQYF.

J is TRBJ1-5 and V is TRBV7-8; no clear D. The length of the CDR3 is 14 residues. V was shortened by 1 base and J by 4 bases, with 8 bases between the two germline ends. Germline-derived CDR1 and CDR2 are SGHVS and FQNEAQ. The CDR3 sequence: CASSLVGGNQPQHF. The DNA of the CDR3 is TGTGCCAGCAGCTTAGTCGGCGGGAATCAGCCCCAGCATTTT.

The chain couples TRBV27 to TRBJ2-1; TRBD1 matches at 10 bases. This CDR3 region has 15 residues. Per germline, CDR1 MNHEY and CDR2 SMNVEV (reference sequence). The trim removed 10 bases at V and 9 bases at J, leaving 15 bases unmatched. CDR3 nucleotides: TGTGCCACCCAGGGCCGGGACAGGGGCATTGGTGAGCAGTTCTTC. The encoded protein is CATQGRDRGIGEQFF.

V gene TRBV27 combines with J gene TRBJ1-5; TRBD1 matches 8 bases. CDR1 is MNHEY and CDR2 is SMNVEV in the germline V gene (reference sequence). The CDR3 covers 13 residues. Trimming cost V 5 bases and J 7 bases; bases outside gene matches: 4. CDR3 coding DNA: TGTGCCAGCAGTGACAGGGGATGGCAGCCCCAGCATTTT. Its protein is CASSDRGWQPQHF.

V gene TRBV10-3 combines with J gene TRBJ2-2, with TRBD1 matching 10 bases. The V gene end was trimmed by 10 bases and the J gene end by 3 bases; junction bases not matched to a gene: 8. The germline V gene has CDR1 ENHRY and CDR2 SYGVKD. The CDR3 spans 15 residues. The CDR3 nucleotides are TGTGCCACTAGGAAGACAGGGGGCGACACCGGGGAGCTGTTTTTT. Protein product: CATRKTGGDTGELFF.

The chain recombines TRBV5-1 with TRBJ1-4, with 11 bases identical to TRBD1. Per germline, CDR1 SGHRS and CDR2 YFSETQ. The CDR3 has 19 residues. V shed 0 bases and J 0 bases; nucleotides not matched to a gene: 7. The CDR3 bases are TGCGCCAGCAGCTTGGGGACAGGGGGCCACGTTGCAACTAATGAAAAACTGTTTTTT. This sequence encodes CASSLGTGGHVATNEKLFF.

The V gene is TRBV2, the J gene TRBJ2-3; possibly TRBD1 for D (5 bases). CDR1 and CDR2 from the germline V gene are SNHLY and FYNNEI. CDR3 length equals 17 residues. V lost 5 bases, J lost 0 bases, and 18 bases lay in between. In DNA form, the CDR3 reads TGTGCCAGCAGTAAACCAACAGGCGATGCTAGCACAGATACGCAGTATTTT. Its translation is CASSKPTGDASTDTQYF.

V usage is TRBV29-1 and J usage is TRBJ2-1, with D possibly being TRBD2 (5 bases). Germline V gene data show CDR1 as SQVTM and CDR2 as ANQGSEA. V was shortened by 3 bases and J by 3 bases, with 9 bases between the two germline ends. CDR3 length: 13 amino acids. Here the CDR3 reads CSVDEGLYNEQFF. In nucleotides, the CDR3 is TGCAGCGTTGATGAAGGACTCTACAATGAGCAGTTCTTC.

CDR3 region: CASSSWTGTNYGYTF. The CDR3 DNA follows: TGTGCCAGCAGCTCCTGGACAGGGACTAACTATGGCTACACCTTC. This chain joins TRBV5-5 and TRBJ1-2; 8 bases agree with TRBD1. Germline CDR1 is SGHKS and CDR2 is YYEKEE (reference sequence). The CDR3 runs to 15 residues. J gave up 0 bases and V 3 bases, and 4 bases lay outside the gene matches.

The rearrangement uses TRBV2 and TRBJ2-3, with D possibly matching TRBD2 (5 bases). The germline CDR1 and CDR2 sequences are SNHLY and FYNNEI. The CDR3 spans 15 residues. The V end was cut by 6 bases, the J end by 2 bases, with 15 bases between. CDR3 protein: CASRWKSGLTDTQYF. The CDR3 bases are TGTGCCAGCAGGTGGAAAAGCGGACTCACAGATACGCAGTATTTT. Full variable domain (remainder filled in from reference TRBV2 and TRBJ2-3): EPEVTQTPSHQVTQMGQEVILRCVPISNHLYFYWYRQILGQKVEFLVSFYNNEISEKSEIFDDQFSVERPDGSNFTLKIRSTKLEDSAMYFCASRWKSGLTDTQYFGPGTRLTVL.

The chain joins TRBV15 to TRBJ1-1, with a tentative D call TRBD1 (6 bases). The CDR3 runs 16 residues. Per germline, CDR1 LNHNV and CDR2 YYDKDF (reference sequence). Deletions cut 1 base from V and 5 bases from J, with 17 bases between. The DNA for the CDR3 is TGTGCCACCAGCAGAGTGTGGGGGGGGCTAGGAACTGAAGCTTTCTTT. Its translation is CATSRVWGGLGTEAFF.

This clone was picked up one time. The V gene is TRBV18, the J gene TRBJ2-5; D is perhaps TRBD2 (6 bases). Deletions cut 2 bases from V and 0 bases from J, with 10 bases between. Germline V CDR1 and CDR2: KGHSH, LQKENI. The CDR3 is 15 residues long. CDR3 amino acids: CASSPNSGDQETQYF. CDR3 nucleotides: TGTGCCAGCTCACCAAATTCGGGGGACCAAGAGACCCAGTACTTC.

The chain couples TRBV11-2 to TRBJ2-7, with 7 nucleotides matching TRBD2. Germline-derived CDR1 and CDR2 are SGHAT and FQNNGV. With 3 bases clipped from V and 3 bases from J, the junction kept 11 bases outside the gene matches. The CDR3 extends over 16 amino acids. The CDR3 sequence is CASSFRGKRGNYEQYF. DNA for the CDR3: TGTGCCAGCAGCTTCCGAGGGAAGCGGGGCAACTACGAGCAGTACTTC.

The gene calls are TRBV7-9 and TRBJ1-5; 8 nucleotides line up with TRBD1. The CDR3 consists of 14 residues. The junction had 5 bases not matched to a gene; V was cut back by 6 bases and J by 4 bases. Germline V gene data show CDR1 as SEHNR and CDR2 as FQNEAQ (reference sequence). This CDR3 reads CASSAGQDNQPQHF. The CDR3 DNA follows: TGTGCCAGCAGTGCGGGACAGGATAATCAGCCCCAGCATTTT.

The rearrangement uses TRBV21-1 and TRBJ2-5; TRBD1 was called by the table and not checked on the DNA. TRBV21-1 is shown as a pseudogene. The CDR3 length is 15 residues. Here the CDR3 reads CASSRRQGKRETQYF. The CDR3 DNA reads TGTGCCAGCAGCAGGAGGCAGGGGAAAAGAGAGACCCAGTACTTC.

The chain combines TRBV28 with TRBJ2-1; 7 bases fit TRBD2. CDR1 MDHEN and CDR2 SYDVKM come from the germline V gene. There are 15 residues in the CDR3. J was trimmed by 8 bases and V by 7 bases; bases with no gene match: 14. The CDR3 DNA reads TGTGCCAGCACCCCCCCACTCGCGGGAGTATATGAGCAGTTCTTC. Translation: CASTPPLAGVYEQFF.

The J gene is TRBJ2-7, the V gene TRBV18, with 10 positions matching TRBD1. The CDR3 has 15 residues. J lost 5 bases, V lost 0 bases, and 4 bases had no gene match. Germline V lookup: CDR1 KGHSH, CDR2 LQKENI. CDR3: CASSPPGQGSHEQYF. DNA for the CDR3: TGTGCCAGCTCACCACCGGGACAGGGGTCCCACGAGCAGTACTTC. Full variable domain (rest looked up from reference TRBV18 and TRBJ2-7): NAGVMQNPRHLVRRRGQEARLRCSPMKGHSHVYWYRQLPEEGLKFMVYLQKENIIDESGMPKERFSAEFPKEGPSILRIQQVVRGDSAAYFCASSPPGQGSHEQYFGPGTRLTVT.

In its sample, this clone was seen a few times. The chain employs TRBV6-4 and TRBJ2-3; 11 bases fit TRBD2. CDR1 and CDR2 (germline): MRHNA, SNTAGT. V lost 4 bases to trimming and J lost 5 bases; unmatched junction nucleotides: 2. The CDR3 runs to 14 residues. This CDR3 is CASSGGLAGDTQYF. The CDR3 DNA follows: TGTGCCAGCAGTGGAGGACTAGCGGGAGATACGCAGTATTTT.

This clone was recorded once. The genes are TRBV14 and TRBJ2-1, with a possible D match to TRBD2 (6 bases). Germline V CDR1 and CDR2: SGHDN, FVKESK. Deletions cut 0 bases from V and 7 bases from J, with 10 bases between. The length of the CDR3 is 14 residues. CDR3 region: CASSQDYAGNEQFF. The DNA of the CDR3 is TGTGCCAGCAGCCAAGATTACGCGGGGAATGAGCAGTTCTTC.

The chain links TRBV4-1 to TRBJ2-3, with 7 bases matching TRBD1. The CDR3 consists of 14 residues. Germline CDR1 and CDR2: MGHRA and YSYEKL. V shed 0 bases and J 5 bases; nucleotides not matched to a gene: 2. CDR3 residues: CASSQDPGGDTQYF. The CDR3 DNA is TGCGCCAGCAGCCAAGATCCAGGGGGAGATACGCAGTATTTT.